What follows describes a single T cell receptor (beta chain). Its antigen is unknown. Base-call qualities are not available, and no considerably larger clone is one nucleotide away. To sequence the TCRbeta CDR3 region, genomic DNA was isolated from the sorted cells. The immunoSEQ Assay was used for sequencing of TCRbeta CDR3 regions. TCRdb took this table from immuneACCESS and kept in-frame rearrangements with V and J called. Such tables lack part of the clones; where checked against another copy, unresolved V genes explain under half of the gap, and the rest is unexplained. The sample has some 20,000 clones on record, about four fifths of them singletons. The ten most abundant clones make up 50% of the sample. This entry comes from a study of OX40 agonist ivuxolimab in advanced cancers. About the study as a whole: Ivuxolimab, which targeted the costimulatory receptor OX40 (CD134), was an agonistic, fully human IgG2 monoclonal antibody. Intravenous ivuxolimab was administered to patients every 2 weeks at six dose levels: 0.01, 0.1, 0.3, 1.5, 3 and 10 mg/kg. Of the 52 patients in dose escalation, about 19 had hepatocellular carcinoma, some 15 had melanoma, 9 had renal cell carcinoma and 9 had head and neck cancer. In the dose-escalation cohort, nearly 85% of patients were male, and the mean age was around 60 years with a range of 23 to 79. Patients were allowed to have had prior anti-PD-1, anti-PD-L1 or anti-CTLA-4 therapy, and more than 35% of the dose-escalation patients had been treated with checkpoint inhibitors. Partial responses occurred in three dose-escalation patients, of whom one had hepatocellular carcinoma and two had cutaneous melanoma. The point of sequencing TCRbeta in the periphery was to test whether ivuxolimab changed TCR sequence diversity and drove clonal T-cell expansion. The monotherapy dose-escalation portion (N of about 49 patients) of the phase I ivuxolimab trial is reported in the paper.

Study-level results and caveats: Low levels of normalized T-cell clonal expansion were also seen in some nonresponding patients. In the 0.1-3.0 mg/kg groups, partial responders had among the lowest normalized peripheral clonal expansion, particularly in CD8+ T cells. Antigen specificity was not determined for the clonally expanded peripheral T cells. After ivuxolimab, expanded clones were on average more numerous among CD8+ T cells than among CD4+ T cells. At doses of 0.1 to 3.0 mg/kg, clonal expansion of both CD4+ and CD8+ blood T cells was observed from baseline to week 6.

The germline V gene sets CDR1 to MNHEY and CDR2 to SVGAGI. Measured from the cysteine to the phenylalanine, the CDR3 is 12 residues long. Only the CDR3 region is kept as DNA, spanning 36 bases read in frame from base 1. Between the V and J ends, shortened by 6 bases and 10 bases respectively, the junction contains 12 bases. Patients with autoimmune disease history or receiving systemic immunosuppression were excluded from the trial. Peripheral blood for TCR sequencing was collected from all dose cohorts at baseline, on cycle 4 day 1, and on cycle 7 day 1. The samples were drawn from a first-in-human, open-label, multicenter phase I dose-escalation trial of ivuxolimab. Adults with locally advanced or metastatic melanoma, renal cell, hepatocellular, or head and neck squamous cell carcinoma were enrolled in the trial. Before TCR sequencing, CD4+ T cells and CD8+ T cells from peripheral blood were sorted into separate populations.

This TCR was recovered from an adult with an advanced solid tumor such as melanoma, head and neck, liver or kidney cancer. The specimen comprised CD4+ or CD8+ T cells sorted from blood, sampled in a trial of the OX40 agonist ivuxolimab. The V gene is TRBV6-5 and the J gene is TRBJ1-4, with TRBD1 as a weak D call on 6 bases. This receptor has the CDR3 CASSSTGGKLFF. The DNA sequence is given as TGTGCCAGCAGCTCGACAGGCGGAAAACTGTTTTTT.